A selection of T cell receptor beta chains follows, all from one sample in a study of neoadjuvant nivolumab and ipilimumab in lung cancer. Data came from immunoSEQ multiplex PCR; TCRdb stores just in-frame clones and leaves some out. In the table there are roughly 10,000 clones, over 60% of which are singletons. The sequencing here drew on tumor tissue, taken after neoadjuvant nivolumab, alone or with ipilimumab, at or shortly before surgery. The receptors derive from an adult with non-small cell lung cancer. Some clones in this sample may be carry-over from other donors' samples. Each CDR3 is given with its conserved first and last residue. A D gene is named only where the DNA matches it firmly. Clone size is stated in some rows and not others, as once, few, many or a class when expanded.

-	TRBV29-1	-	TRBJ1-1	TGCAGCGTTTGGACAGTTGAATTGAACACTGAAGCTTTCTTT	CSVWTVELNTEAFF
-	TRBV18	-	TRBJ2-5	TGTGCCAGCTCACCAGATGGACGGCAAGAGACCCAGTACTTC	CASSPDGRQETQYF
TRBD1	TRBV19	-	TRBJ1-1	TGTGCCAGTAGTATAGGGACAGGAAGCACTGAAGCTTTCTTT	CASSIGTGSTEAFF
-	TRBV7-2	-	TRBJ1-6	TGTGCCAGCAGAGGGGTTAAGGCCCTCCACTTT	CASRGVKALHF
-	TRBV4-3	-	TRBJ2-7	TGCGCCAGCAGCCAAGACAGGGACTACGAGCAGTACTTC	CASSQDRDYEQYF
-	TRBV2	-	TRBJ2-6	TGTGCCAGCAGTAACGTGAATACCGATACAAATCGGGCCAACGTCCTGACTTTC	CASSNVNTDTNRANVLTF
-	TRBV30	-	TRBJ2-7	TGTGCCTGGGACACGGGGGACTACGAGCAGTACTTC	CAWDTGDYEQYF
-	TRBV14	-	TRBJ1-2	TGTGCCAGCAGCCAGTCGCCTGTGACGGTTGGCTACACCTTC	CASSQSPVTVGYTF
TRBD2	TRBV29-1	-	TRBJ2-7	TGCAGCGCCCAAAACCGGCTAAGCGGGAGGGCCTACGAGCAGTACTTC	CSAQNRLSGRAYEQYF
TRBD1	TRBV5-1	-	TRBJ1-5	TGCGCCAGCAGCCTCGGGACAGGACAAAGCAATCAGCCCCAGCATTTT	CASSLGTGQSNQPQHF
-	TRBV29-1	-	TRBJ2-7	TGCAGCGTTGGGGACGGGCCCGGGAGAGAGCAGTACTTC	CSVGDGPGREQYF
-	TRBV11-2	-	TRBJ2-7	TGTGCCAGCAGCTTAGCGTGGGGGGCCGGAGCCTACGAGCAGTACTTC	CASSLAWGAGAYEQYF
-	TRBV5-1	once	TRBJ2-7	TGCGCCAGCAGCGCGGAGCAGGGCGGCGAGCAGTACTTC	CASSAEQGGEQYF
TRBD1	TRBV5-1	-	TRBJ2-7	TGCGCCAGCAGCTTATATGGACAGGGGAGGTCCTACGAGCAGTACTTC	CASSLYGQGRSYEQYF
TRBD2	TRBV4-3	-	TRBJ2-7	TGCGCCAGCAGCCAAGATGTGGCTAGCGGGAGCTCCTACGAGCAGTACTTC	CASSQDVASGSSYEQYF
TRBD1	TRBV5-1	-	TRBJ2-1	TGCGCCAGCAGCTTCCGGGACAGGGCTAGCAATGAGCAGTTCTTC	CASSFRDRASNEQFF
TRBD1	TRBV18	few	TRBJ2-7	TGTGCCAGCTCATCAGGACAGGGAAAGTGGTACGAGCAGTACTTC	CASSSGQGKWYEQYF
-	TRBV18	-	TRBJ2-7	TGTGCCAGCTCACTCTCGGGCCCCTACGAGCAGTACTTC	CASSLSGPYEQYF
TRBD1	TRBV6-1	-	TRBJ1-2	TGTGCCAGCAGTGAAGGGGGAGGGGGCGCGAGCTATGGCTACACCTTC	CASSEGGGGASYGYTF
TRBD1	TRBV25-1	few	TRBJ2-5	TGTGCCAGCAGCGGGACAGGGGGCTTGGAGACCCAGTACTTC	CASSGTGGLETQYF
-	TRBV7-2	-	TRBJ2-7	TGTGCCAGCAGCCAATCGAACTCGGGTGAGCAGTACTTC	CASSQSNSGEQYF
TRBD1	TRBV11-2	-	TRBJ2-3	TGTGCCAGCAGGGGACAGGTTAGCACAGATACGCAGTATTTT	CASRGQVSTDTQYF
TRBD1	TRBV5-1	-	TRBJ1-1	TGCGCCAGCAGCACTGACAGGGACCGCGTAGCTTTCTTT	CASSTDRDRVAFF
-	TRBV7-3	few	TRBJ2-1	TGTGCCAGCAGCTTTGGCTCGCTCTATGAGCAGTTCTTC	CASSFGSLYEQFF
TRBD1	TRBV7-8	-	TRBJ1-4	TGTGCCAGCAGCTTTGACAGGGCCGGAAAACTGTTTTTT	CASSFDRAGKLFF
-	TRBV9	-	TRBJ2-3	TGTGCCAGCAGCGTAGACGGGAGAGACCCAGATACGCAGTATTTT	CASSVDGRDPDTQYF
TRBD1	TRBV7-9	once	TRBJ2-5	TGTGCCAGCAGCAACATAAGGGACAGCCACCAAGAGACCCAGTACTTC	CASSNIRDSHQETQYF
-	TRBV2	-	TRBJ1-6	TGTGCCAGCATCCCTGAGGGGTCTTCACCCCTCCACTTT	CASIPEGSSPLHF
-	TRBV11-2	-	TRBJ1-2	TGTGCCAGCACCCCGGACGGCTATGGCTACACCTTC	CASTPDGYGYTF
-	TRBV7-9	-	TRBJ1-1	TGTGCCAGCATAGAGGGAGTTTTCTCTGAAGCTTTCTTT	CASIEGVFSEAFF
-	TRBV4-1	-	TRBJ1-1	TGCGCCAGCAGCCCGAACTCAGGGATTTGGGCTTTCTTT	CASSPNSGIWAFF
-	TRBV5-6	-	TRBJ2-7	TGTGCCAGCAGCTTGAGTGCTCTCCTGACGCGGGAGCAGTACTTC	CASSLSALLTREQYF
TRBD1	TRBV5-1	few	TRBJ1-2	TGCGCCAGCAGCTTCCAGGGGGCACCCTATGGCTACACCTTC	CASSFQGAPYGYTF
TRBD1	TRBV7-2	-	TRBJ1-6	TGTGCCAGCAGCCTCCGGGACAGGGGTAATTCACCCCTCCACTTT	CASSLRDRGNSPLHF
-	TRBV28	-	TRBJ1-1	TGTGCCAGCAGTTCCGTCTTGCCTGCGGGGAACACTGAAGCTTTCTTT	CASSSVLPAGNTEAFF
-	TRBV6-5	few	TRBJ1-4	TGTGCCAGCGCACGGGAGCCAACCCAAGAAAAACTGTTTTTT	CASAREPTQEKLFF
-	TRBV6-5	-	TRBJ2-1	TGTGCCAGCGGGCTTCTAGGGGATGAGCAGTTCTTC	CASGLLGDEQFF
TRBD2	TRBV12-5	once	TRBJ2-1	TGTGCTAGTGGACCGACCGTTACTAGCGGGGGCAATGAGCAGTTCTTC	CASGPTVTSGGNEQFF
-	TRBV18	-	TRBJ1-2	TGTGCCAGCTCACCACCGGAGGAGAGCTACACCTTC	CASSPPEESYTF
TRBD2	TRBV7-8	-	TRBJ2-7	TGTGCCAGCAGCTTAGGAGTAGCGGGGGAATACGAGCAGTACTTC	CASSLGVAGEYEQYF
TRBD2	TRBV7-6	-	TRBJ2-7	TGTGCCAGCAGCTGGCTAGCGGGGACCTACGAGCAGTACTTC	CASSWLAGTYEQYF
-	TRBV5-1	few	TRBJ2-2	TGCGCCAGCAGCTTAACTCTCATGAGCAACACCGGGGAGCTGTTTTTT	CASSLTLMSNTGELFF
-	TRBV10-3	-	TRBJ2-7	TGTGCCATCAGTGAGTCGGGGTGGGAGACTTCCTACGAGCAGTACTTC	CAISESGWETSYEQYF
-	TRBV19	-	TRBJ1-1	TGTGCCAGTATATTAGGGACGGGGAACACTGAAGCTTTCTTT	CASILGTGNTEAFF
-	TRBV7-2	once	TRBJ2-7	TGTGCCAGCAGCTTAGCGCGGGAGCAGTACTTC	CASSLAREQYF
-	TRBV7-9	few	TRBJ2-1	TGTGCCAGCATTGAGGGGCTCTACAATGAGCAGTTCTTC	CASIEGLYNEQFF
TRBD1	TRBV30	-	TRBJ1-1	TGTGCCTGGGAGATACAGGGGGCCTCAGAAGCTTTCTTT	CAWEIQGASEAFF
-	TRBV11-2	-	TRBJ2-4	TGTGCCAGCAGCCAATCTCAGGGCTGGGGGCAAAACATTCAGTACTTC	CASSQSQGWGQNIQYF
-	TRBV5-6	-	TRBJ1-6	TGTGCCAGCAGCTTGGAAGTCAGGGGCTATAATTCACCCCTCCACTTT	CASSLEVRGYNSPLHF